The 24 T cell receptor beta chains below were found in one sample sequenced in a study of blood T cell repertoires in COVID-19. The method was immunoSEQ multiplex PCR; TCRdb's version includes in-frame clones alone and lacks a portion of them. The profile covers more than 350,000 clones, with roughly 84% appearing a single time and 1.4% taken by the ten largest. Sequenced sample: PBMCs or T cells enriched from blood (not recorded which). Source of these receptors: a woman aged 18-35 years who had been exposed to COVID-19.

The chain's CDR3 is CASSPNGQVLNRNEKLFF. In nucleotides, the CDR3 is TGTGCCAGTAGTCCCAACGGACAGGTCCTCAACCGTAATGAAAAACTGTTTTTT. The rearrangement joins TRBV19 to TRBJ1-4; 7 bases fit TRBD1. CDR1 and CDR2 (germline): LNHDA, SQIVND (reference sequence). The CDR3 runs to 18 residues. Trimming cost V 5 bases and J 4 bases; bases outside gene matches: 16.

The CDR3 DNA reads as TGTGCCAGCAGCCAAAGTCGACTAGCGGGGGTCACCGGGGAGCTGTTTTTT. It is translated as CASSQSRLAGVTGELFF. The V gene is TRBV3-1 (or the pseudogene TRBV3-2), the J gene TRBJ2-2; 12 bases fit TRBD2. The CDR3 loop spans 17 amino acids. The germline CDR1 and CDR2 sequences are LGHDT and YNNKEL (reference sequence). With V trimmed by 2 bases and J by 4 bases, 5 bases remained unmatched.

This chain uses TRBV25-1 with TRBJ2-2; 10 bases match TRBD2. The germline V gene encodes CDR1 MGHDK and CDR2 SYGVNS. The CDR3 is made up of 15 amino acids. Trimming cost V 6 bases and J 6 bases; bases outside gene matches: 7. This chain's CDR3 is CASSASGSGAGELFF. The DNA for the CDR3 is TGTGCCAGCAGCGCTAGCGGGAGTGGCGCCGGGGAGCTGTTTTTT.

The genes are TRBV11-2 and TRBJ2-1; 10 bases line up with TRBD2. The CDR3 runs to 11 residues. V gave up 4 bases and J gave up 14 bases; unmatched junction bases: 2. CDR1 is SGHAT and CDR2 is FQNNGV in the germline V gene. The CDR3 nucleotides read TGTGCCAGCAGCTCCGGACTAGCGGAGTTCTTC. Translation gives CASSSGLAEFF. Using reference TRBV11-2 and TRBJ2-1 for the parts outside the CDR3, the full variable domain is EAGVAQSPRYKIIEKRQSVAFWCNPISGHATLYWYQQILGQGPKLLIQFQNNGVVDDSQLPKDRFSAERLKGVDSTLKIQPAKLEDSAVYLCASSSGLAEFFGPGTRLTVL.

In its sample, this clone was seen once. This chain connects TRBV7-9 to TRBJ1-1, with D perhaps matching TRBD1 (6 bases). The germline V and J ends were trimmed by 4 bases and 6 bases, with 12 bases remaining between them. Per germline, CDR1 SEHNR and CDR2 FQNEAQ (reference sequence). This CDR3 is 13 amino acids long. The CDR3, as DNA: TGTGCCAGCAGCTCGTTAGGACAGTCTGAAGCTTTCTTT. It encodes CASSSLGQSEAFF.

The J gene is TRBJ1-2, the V gene TRBV6-1; D is unresolved. Per the germline V gene, CDR1 is MNHNS and CDR2 is SASEGT. Trimming removed 2 bases from V and 3 bases from J, with 7 bases in between. The CDR3 consists of 13 residues. CDR3 sequence: CASSESGDYGYTF. The CDR3, as DNA: TGTGCCAGCAGTGAATCGGGAGACTATGGCTACACCTTC.

The CDR3, as DNA: TGTGCCAGCAGAGACCCCCCGGGACAGGGTTTATCGGGGGCCAAGGTGGATACGCAGTATTTT. It yields the protein CASRDPPGQGLSGAKVDTQYF. V is TRBV6-4 and J is TRBJ2-3; 9 bases agree with TRBD1. Unmatched junction bases numbered 28, after V lost 6 bases and J lost 6 bases. CDR1 and CDR2 (germline): MRHNA, SNTAGT. The length of the CDR3 is 21 residues.

V and J are TRBV20-1 and TRBJ1-2; no firm D call. V lost 3 bases to trimming and J lost 8 bases, with 4 bases between them. The CDR3 is made up of 9 amino acids. From germline, CDR1 is DFQATT and CDR2 SNEGSKA (reference sequence). CDR3 in amino acids: CSARRGYTF. In DNA form, the CDR3 reads TGCAGTGCTAGGCGGGGCTACACCTTC.

The J gene is TRBJ1-3, the V gene TRBV28, with D possibly TRBD1 on 5 matching bases. Germline V lookup: CDR1 MDHEN, CDR2 SYDVKM. The CDR3 runs 15 residues. The germline V and J ends were trimmed by 9 bases and 0 bases, with 15 bases remaining between them. This CDR3 is CASSNQDSSGNTIYF. CDR3 DNA: TGTGCCAGTAGTAACCAAGACAGCTCTGGAAACACCATATATTTT.

This clone was seen a handful of times. The rearrangement uses TRBV7-8 and TRBJ1-2; 9 bases are a match to TRBD1. Germline values: CDR1 SGHVS, CDR2 FQNEAQ. After removal of 5 bases from V and 8 bases from J, the junction contained 9 bases not matched to a gene. There are 14 residues in the CDR3. CDR3 sequence: CASSPEQGAGGYTF. Here the CDR3 DNA reads TGTGCCAGCAGCCCTGAACAGGGGGCGGGAGGCTACACCTTC.

V is TRBV5-6 and J is TRBJ2-6; D uncertain. Germline V gene sequence: CDR1 SGHDT, CDR2 YYEEEE. V was cut by 2 bases and J by 0 bases, with 3 bases left in between. CDR3 size: 14 residues. The DNA of the CDR3 is TGTGCCAGCAGCTTCTACTCTGGGGCCAACGTCCTGACTTTC. The encoded protein is CASSFYSGANVLTF.

CDR3 sequence (DNA): TGTGCCTGGAGTCGACTAGCGGGGGCCTGGGGGGAGCAGTACTTC. Translating it yields CAWSRLAGAWGEQYF. The chain joins TRBV30 to TRBJ2-7; TRBD2 agrees at 12 bases. Germline V gene sequence: CDR1 GTSNPN, CDR2 SVGIG (reference sequence). Losses at the gene ends were 2 bases for V and 7 bases for J; bases not matched to a gene: 9. This CDR3 has 15 amino acids.

The rearrangement joins TRBV7-9 to TRBJ2-3; 8 bases are a match to TRBD2. The germline V gene has CDR1 SEHNR and CDR2 FQNEAQ (reference sequence). The V segment lost 5 bases and the J segment 0 bases; nucleotides outside the gene matches: 7. CDR3 length: 16 amino acids. As DNA, the CDR3 is TGTGCCAGCAGCGCACTTAGCGGGACTAGCACAGATACGCAGTATTTT. Encoded protein: CASSALSGTSTDTQYF. Combining the CDR3 with reference TRBV7-9 and TRBJ2-3 gives the whole variable domain DTGVSQNPRHKITKRGQNVTFRCDPISEHNRLYWYRQTLGQGPEFLTYFQNEAQLEKSRLLSDRFSAERPKGSFSTLEIQRTEQGDSAMYLCASSALSGTSTDTQYFGPGTRLTVL.

The chain is built from TRBV28 and TRBJ2-7; unclear D gene. Looked up from germline, CDR1 is MDHEN and CDR2 is SYDVKM. The V gene lost 7 bases and the J gene lost 2 bases, with 12 bases spanning the gap. The CDR3 sequence is 13 residues long. DNA of the CDR3: TGTGCCAGCAACCCGCCAGGTGCCTACGAGCAGTACTTC. This translates into CASNPPGAYEQYF.

The chain uses TRBV3-1 (or the pseudogene TRBV3-2) and TRBJ2-7; no definite D call. Trimming cost V 1 base and J 6 bases, with 10 bases left between them. The CDR3 sequence is 13 residues long. Germline CDR1 reads LGHDT; CDR2 reads YNNKEL (reference sequence). The CDR3 DNA sequence: TGTGCCAGCAGCCAAGTACGAACGGGCGAGCAGTACTTC. It encodes CASSQVRTGEQYF.

The rearrangement links TRBV7-9 to TRBJ2-3, with a possible D match to TRBD2 (6 bases). Trimming removed 1 base at V and 2 bases at J, with 10 bases between. The CDR3 is made up of 15 amino acids. Germline CDR1 reads SEHNR; CDR2 reads FQNEAQ (reference sequence). The CDR3 DNA follows: TGTGCCAGCAGCTTAGGGGGCGGGGACACAGATACGCAGTATTTT. It is translated as CASSLGGGDTDTQYF.

The table lists this clone with a count of one. J is TRBJ1-2 and V is TRBV7-2; 9 positions match TRBD1. Germline values: CDR1 SGHTA, CDR2 FQGNSA. V trimming: 5 bases; J trimming: 5 bases; junction bases outside the gene matches: 3. This CDR3 is built from 13 residues. CDR3 DNA sequence: TGTGCCAGCAGCCCCGGACAGGGGTATGGCTACACCTTC. This codes for CASSPGQGYGYTF.

The genes are TRBV11-2 and TRBJ1-1, with a tentative D call TRBD1 (6 bases). The CDR3 spans 17 residues. Germline V gene lookup returns CDR1 SGHAT and CDR2 FQNNGV. Trimming took 2 bases from V and 0 from J, leaving 16 bases between them. CDR3 bases: TGTGCCAGCAGCTTAAGGCTCTCGGACAGCATGAACACTGAAGCTTTCTTT. As protein: CASSLRLSDSMNTEAFF.

This clone has just one count. The chain joins TRBV7-2 to TRBJ2-2; tentatively, D is TRBD1 (6 bases). V was trimmed by 6 bases and J by 1 base, leaving 15 bases between them. The V gene's germline CDR1 is SGHTA and CDR2 FQGNSA. The CDR3 runs 16 residues. The CDR3 bases are TGTGCCAGCAGAGTAACAGGGTCCGGGAACACCGGGGAGCTGTTTTTT. It is translated as CASRVTGSGNTGELFF.

CDR3 amino acids: CASSSGAGIGDGYTF. CDR3 nucleotides: TGTGCCAGCAGCTCAGGGGCTGGTATAGGGGATGGCTACACCTTC. The rearrangement uses TRBV7-2 and TRBJ1-2; maybe TRBD1 (6 bases). The CDR3 is 15 residues long. Trimming removed 4 bases from V and 6 bases from J, with 18 bases in between. Germline CDR1 reads SGHTA; CDR2 reads FQGNSA.

The genes are TRBV3-1 (or the pseudogene TRBV3-2) and TRBJ2-1; D remains unclear. V lost 0 bases and J 9 bases, leaving 3 bases between the germline ends. The CDR3 covers 11 residues. The germline gives CDR1 LGHDT, CDR2 YNNKEL (reference sequence). Written as DNA, the CDR3 is TGTGCCAGCAGCCAAGAACTTGAGCAGTTCTTC. This gives the protein CASSQELEQFF.

This chain joins TRBV15 and TRBJ1-1, with no clear D. Germline V gene lookup returns CDR1 LNHNV and CDR2 YYDKDF (reference sequence). This CDR3 has 13 residues. With 5 bases removed from V and 3 bases from J, the gap between germline ends came to 10 bases. CDR3 in DNA: TGTGCCACCAGCCCAGGACTTGACACTGAAGCTTTCTTT. Amino acids: CATSPGLDTEAFF.

The chain joins TRBV12-5 to TRBJ1-6, with 7 bases lining up with TRBD1. This CDR3 comprises 18 residues. Germline V lookup: CDR1 LGHNT, CDR2 FRNRAP. J gave up 4 bases and V 6 bases, and 15 bases lay outside the gene matches. As DNA, the CDR3 is TGTGCTAGTGGCGGGGACAGCCTATCTCTAACTTATAATTCACCCCTCCACTTT. It yields the protein CASGGDSLSLTYNSPLHF.

The chain joins TRBV11-2 to TRBJ1-3, with D uncertain. This CDR3 contains 12 residues. Trimming stripped 5 bases from V and 2 bases from J, with 4 bases between. CDR1 SGHAT and CDR2 FQNNGV come from the germline V gene. CDR3 sequence: CASSPTGNTIYF. The CDR3 DNA follows: TGTGCCAGCAGCCCAACTGGAAACACCATATATTTT. Combining the CDR3 with reference TRBV11-2 and TRBJ1-3 gives the whole variable domain EAGVAQSPRYKIIEKRQSVAFWCNPISGHATLYWYQQILGQGPKLLIQFQNNGVVDDSQLPKDRFSAERLKGVDSTLKIQPAKLEDSAVYLCASSPTGNTIYFGEGSWLTVV.